These 30 T cell receptor beta chains were all obtained from the same sample, sequenced in a study of OX40 agonist ivuxolimab in advanced cancers. The method was the immunoSEQ multiplex PCR assay. TCRdb holds this immuneACCESS table with in-frame rearrangements only. Some clones are missing; in checked studies, unresolved V genes explain under half, and the rest has no known cause. This sample gives around 12,000 clones in total; about 83% of them show up just once. The leading ten clones occupy approximately 49% of the sample. The sample here was CD4+ or CD8+ T cells sorted from blood, taken in a trial of the OX40 agonist ivuxolimab. These receptors were collected from an adult with an advanced solid tumor such as melanoma, head and neck, liver or kidney cancer.

V and J are TRBV6-5 and TRBJ2-5; TRBD1 might be the D (6 bases). Germline V lookup: CDR1 MNHEY, CDR2 SVGAGI. Trimming pared 0 bases from V and 0 bases from J, leaving 8 bases between. This CDR3 spans 15 amino acids. The chain's CDR3 is CASSYSGTNQETQYF. CDR3 sequence (DNA): TGTGCCAGCAGTTACTCAGGGACAAACCAAGAGACCCAGTACTTC.

The CDR3 bases are TGTGCCAGCAGCACGGACAGGATCCCTCGGGAGCAGTACTTC. Translation gives CASSTDRIPREQYF. V usage is TRBV5-4 and J usage is TRBJ2-7; TRBD1 matches at 7 bases. The CDR3 totals 14 residues. Germline CDR1 SGHNT, CDR2 YYREEE (reference sequence). V dropped 4 bases and J dropped 7; count of bases not matched to a gene: 11.

This chain joins TRBV6-1 and TRBJ2-1; D gene uncertain. The CDR3 contains 14 residues. V shed 7 bases and J shed 1 base, with 11 bases lying between them. The germline CDR1 and CDR2 sequences are MNHNS and SASEGT. Here the CDR3 DNA reads TGTGCCAGCACGGAGCTCGATTCCTACAATGAGCAGTTCTTC. Amino acids: CASTELDSYNEQFF.

V gene TRBV11-2 combines with J gene TRBJ1-4; D is unresolved. Germline loops: CDR1 SGHAT, CDR2 FQNNGV. The CDR3 runs to 16 residues. Trimming pared 1 base from V and 4 bases from J, leaving 13 bases between. The CDR3, as DNA: TGTGCCAGCAGCTTAGGATATGGGCAGTATAATGAAAAACTGTTTTTT. Protein: CASSLGYGQYNEKLFF.

Here the CDR3 DNA reads TGTGCCAGCAGACAGGGTCGTATGAACACTGAAGCTTTCTTT. Protein: CASRQGRMNTEAFF. V and J are TRBV28 and TRBJ1-1; weak D call: TRBD1 (6 bases). Germline loops: CDR1 MDHEN, CDR2 SYDVKM. CDR3 length: 14 residues. The V end lost 6 bases, the J end lost 0 bases, and 11 bases lay between the germline ends.

CDR3 sequence: CASSEGPGTSGRDGYEQFF. The CDR3 nucleotides read TGTGCCAGCAGCGAAGGACCCGGGACTAGCGGGAGAGATGGGTATGAGCAGTTCTTC. The genes are TRBV9 and TRBJ2-1, with 14 bases identical to TRBD2. The CDR3 is 19 amino acids. Germline V gene data show CDR1 as SGDLS and CDR2 as YYNGEE. Trimming at V came to 3 bases and at J to 8 bases, leaving 16 bases not matched to a gene.

Here the CDR3 reads CASRGGTSGRVNTGELFF. In nucleotides, the CDR3 is TGTGCCAGCAGAGGGGGGACTAGCGGGAGAGTTAACACCGGGGAGCTGTTTTTT. The chain recombines TRBV28 with TRBJ2-2; 14 bases agree with TRBD2. CDR3 length: 18 residues. Germline CDR1 reads MDHEN; CDR2 reads SYDVKM. V gave up 6 bases and J gave up 2 bases; unmatched junction bases: 8.

This sequence joins TRBV28 and TRBJ1-4, with D possibly being TRBD1 (6 bases). This CDR3 is 19 amino acids long. Germline-derived CDR1 and CDR2 are MDHEN and SYDVKM. Trimming shortened V by 5 bases and J by 8 bases, and 30 bases separated the two germline ends. CDR3 region: CASSTITAPNREGKEKLFF. The CDR3 nucleotides read TGTGCCAGCAGTACTATCACGGCCCCGAACAGGGAGGGGAAAGAAAAACTGTTTTTT. The variable domain in full, completed from reference TRBV28 and TRBJ1-4, reads DVKVTQSSRYLVKRTGEKVFLECVQDMDHENMFWYRQDPGLGLRLIYFSYDVKMKEKGDIPEGYSVSREKKERFSLILESASTNQTSMYLCASSTITAPNREGKEKLFFGSGTQLSVL.

V and J are TRBV29-1 and TRBJ2-5; 14 positions agree with TRBD2. The CDR3 covers 15 residues. Germline V CDR1 and CDR2: SQVTM, ANQGSEA. Trimming took 1 base from V and 4 from J; bases not matched to a gene: 2. CDR3 in amino acids: CSVEGGLAGVETQYF. The DNA for the CDR3 is TGCAGCGTTGAAGGGGGACTAGCGGGAGTAGAGACCCAGTACTTC.

The J gene is TRBJ1-2, the V gene TRBV7-9; no clear D. The germline V gene encodes CDR1 SEHNR and CDR2 FQNEAQ (reference sequence). The V end lost 1 base, the J end lost 8 bases, and 11 bases lay between the germline ends. CDR3 length: 13 amino acids. CDR3 protein: CASSLGRSLGYTF. The CDR3 region has the DNA TGTGCCAGCAGCTTAGGCAGGAGTCTAGGCTACACCTTC.

The rearrangement uses TRBV19 and TRBJ2-1, with D unclear. The germline CDR1 and CDR2 sequences are LNHDA and SQIVND (reference sequence). V was clipped by 11 bases and J by 5 bases, with 16 bases between them. CDR3 length equals 13 residues. CDR3 region: CASAPGLNNEQFF. The DNA of the CDR3 is TGTGCCTCGGCCCCTGGTCTCAACAATGAGCAGTTCTTC.

The chain joins TRBV27 to TRBJ2-5; 12 bases are a match to TRBD1. After removal of 4 bases from V and 4 bases from J, the junction contained 4 bases not matched to a gene. This CDR3 spans 15 amino acids. The germline V gene has CDR1 MNHEY and CDR2 SMNVEV (reference sequence). CDR3 region: CASSWGQGAAETQYF. CDR3 bases: TGTGCCAGCAGTTGGGGACAGGGGGCGGCAGAGACCCAGTACTTC.

CDR3 in amino acids: CASSLVGRSGNTIYF. The DNA of the CDR3 is TGCGCCAGCAGCTTGGTAGGGCGCTCTGGAAACACCATATATTTT. The rearrangement uses TRBV5-1 and TRBJ1-3; D is undetermined. This CDR3 has 15 residues. V was cut by 0 bases and J by 0 bases, with 7 bases left in between. Per the germline V gene, CDR1 is SGHRS and CDR2 is YFSETQ. The complete variable domain, with remaining parts taken from reference TRBV5-1 and TRBJ1-3, reads KAGVTQTPRYLIKTRGQQVTLSCSPISGHRSVSWYQQTPGQGLQFLFEYFSETQRNKGNFPGRFSGRQFSNSRSEMNVSTLELGDSALYLCASSLVGRSGNTIYFGEGSWLTVV.

This rearrangement joins TRBV7-9 to TRBJ2-4; possibly TRBD1 for D (5 bases). Between the trimmed V and J ends, which lost 8 bases and 0 bases, there was a span of 14 bases. Germline values: CDR1 SEHNR, CDR2 FQNEAQ (reference sequence). The CDR3 is 15 residues long. DNA for the CDR3: TGTGCCAGCTCAGGACATCTGCTAGCCAAAAACATTCAGTACTTC. Translation gives CASSGHLLAKNIQYF.

The chain recombines TRBV27 with TRBJ1-3; 9 nucleotides agree with TRBD1. V lost 9 bases to trimming and J lost 2 bases; unmatched junction nucleotides: 5. This CDR3 has 14 amino acids. Germline V CDR1 and CDR2: MNHEY, SMNVEV (reference sequence). This CDR3 reads CASSRQGAGNTIYF. The CDR3 DNA reads TGTGCCAGTTCGAGACAGGGGGCTGGAAACACCATATATTTT.

The chain is built from TRBV5-5 and TRBJ2-6, with a possible D match to TRBD1 (5 bases). The V and J ends lost 7 bases and 5 bases respectively, with 22 bases between them. Germline V gene sequence: CDR1 SGHKS, CDR2 YYEKEE (reference sequence). CDR3 length equals 17 residues. In DNA form, the CDR3 reads TGTGCCAGCTCAGGGTCTGTCGCACAAAGTCGGGCCAACGTCCTGACTTTC. This encodes CASSGSVAQSRANVLTF. Combining the CDR3 with reference TRBV5-5 and TRBJ2-6 gives the whole variable domain DAGVTQSPTHLIKTRGQQVTLRCSPISGHKSVSWYQQVLGQGPQFIFQYYEKEERGRGNFPDRFSARQFPNYSSELNVNALLLGDSALYLCASSGSVAQSRANVLTFGAGSRLTVL.

V gene TRBV2 combines with J gene TRBJ2-1; 10 nucleotides agree with TRBD2. CDR3 length: 16 amino acids. The junction had 11 bases not matched to a gene; V was cut back by 10 bases and J by 2 bases. Germline-derived CDR1 and CDR2 are SNHLY and FYNNEI. The CDR3 spells CAISVSGRPTYNEQFF. The CDR3 DNA reads TGTGCCATCAGCGTTAGCGGGAGGCCAACCTACAATGAGCAGTTCTTC.

This chain joins TRBV19 and TRBJ1-2; D gene uncertain. V lost 3 bases, J lost 7 bases, and 9 bases lay in between. The CDR3 has 12 residues. Germline V gene sequence: CDR1 LNHDA, CDR2 SQIVND (reference sequence). The CDR3 loop is CASSITFGGYTF. CDR3 bases: TGTGCCAGTAGTATTACTTTTGGTGGCTACACCTTC.

On this clone: At one boundary the junction diverges from the germline segment, which might be a read error. The J gene is TRBJ2-3, the V gene TRBV9; D perhaps matches TRBD2 (7 bases). The CDR3 is 16 amino acids. Germline V lookup: CDR1 SGDLS, CDR2 YYNGEE. The CDR3 protein is CASSAGGGNPTNTQYF. In DNA, the CDR3 is TGTGCCAGCAGCGCTGGGGGGGGCAACCCCACAAATACGCAGTATTTT.

This clone was observed a few times. V and J are TRBV7-9 and TRBJ1-2; D not resolved. In germline, CDR1 is SEHNR, CDR2 FQNEAQ (reference sequence). The ends were cut back, 7 bases at V and 3 bases at J, with 15 bases in the middle. The CDR3 is made up of 14 amino acids. CDR3 DNA sequence: TGTGCCAGCACCCCCGGGCCGCCGGACTATGGCTACACCTTC. It codes for CASTPGPPDYGYTF.

The CDR3 spells CASSRGSGPYNEQFF. As DNA, the CDR3 is TGTGCCAGTAGTAGGGGTAGCGGACCTTACAATGAGCAGTTCTTC. V usage is TRBV19 and J usage is TRBJ2-1; maybe TRBD2 (6 bases). The V gene lost 4 bases and the J gene lost 4 bases, with 14 bases spanning the gap. The CDR3 runs to 15 residues. Germline lookup yields CDR1 LNHDA and CDR2 SQIVND (reference sequence).

V is TRBV29-1 and J is TRBJ2-5; D is possibly TRBD1 or TRBD2 (5 bases each). This CDR3 contains 13 residues. Germline-derived CDR1 and CDR2 are SQVTM and ANQGSEA. V was clipped by 4 bases and J by 1 base, with 10 bases between them. The CDR3 DNA follows: TGCAGCGTTGGGGGCCTAGCCCAAGAGACCCAGTACTTC. This translates into CSVGGLAQETQYF.

The chain joins TRBV7-9 to TRBJ2-1, with 13 bases matching TRBD2. The CDR3 is 18 amino acids. V gave up 4 bases and J gave up 8 bases; unmatched junction bases: 14. Looked up from germline, CDR1 is SEHNR and CDR2 is FQNEAQ (reference sequence). CDR3 protein: CASSSSGLAGEPYDEQFF. CDR3 nucleotides: TGTGCCAGCAGCTCGAGCGGACTAGCGGGAGAACCGTATGATGAGCAGTTCTTC.

The rearrangement links TRBV27 to TRBJ2-3, with TRBD1 matching 7 bases. The CDR3 sequence is 14 residues long. The germline CDR1 and CDR2 sequences are MNHEY and SMNVEV (reference sequence). V dropped 3 bases and J dropped 6; count of bases not matched to a gene: 6. Written as DNA, the CDR3 is TGTGCCAGCAGTTTTATTCTAGGGGGCGATACGCAGTATTTT. Amino acid sequence: CASSFILGGDTQYF.

The V call is TRBV4-3, the J call TRBJ2-7; 9 bases fit TRBD1. Trimming took 4 bases from V and 5 from J; bases not matched to a gene: 6. The CDR3 is 14 residues long. Germline CDR1 is LGHNA and CDR2 is YSLEER. The CDR3 is CASSPPDRGHEQYF. DNA for the CDR3: TGCGCCAGCAGCCCACCGGACAGGGGCCACGAGCAGTACTTC.

The J gene is TRBJ2-1, the V gene TRBV7-9; 8 nucleotides line up with TRBD2. CDR3 length equals 15 residues. The germline gives CDR1 SEHNR, CDR2 FQNEAQ (reference sequence). V shed 2 bases, J shed 9 bases, and the junction held 9 bases outside the gene matches. The CDR3 is CASSLYLAGASEQFF. In DNA, the CDR3 is TGTGCCAGCAGCTTATACCTAGCGGGTGCGAGTGAGCAGTTCTTC.

This sequence joins TRBV19 and TRBJ2-1; D remains unclear. This CDR3 region has 13 residues. V was cut by 4 bases and J by 3 bases, with 7 bases left in between. The germline V gene encodes CDR1 LNHDA and CDR2 SQIVND (reference sequence). The CDR3, as DNA: TGTGCCAGTAGTAACATTCTCTACAATGAGCAGTTCTTC. Amino acids: CASSNILYNEQFF. Complete variable domain (other parts from reference TRBV19 and TRBJ2-1): DGGITQSPKYLFRKEGQNVTLSCEQNLNHDAMYWYRQDPGQGLRLIYYSQIVNDFQKGDIAEGYSVSREKKESFPLTVTSAQKNPTAFYLCASSNILYNEQFFGPGTRLTVL.

The chain employs TRBV30 and TRBJ1-6, with no clear D. Germline V CDR1 and CDR2: GTSNPN, SVGIG (reference sequence). Trimming took 5 bases from V and 5 from J, leaving 7 bases between them. This CDR3 comprises 12 residues. CDR3: CAWEPNNSPLHF. For the CDR3, the DNA is TGTGCCTGGGAGCCTAATAATTCACCCCTCCACTTT.

This clone occurred a few times. This chain joins TRBV28 and TRBJ2-5, with D possibly matching TRBD1 (6 bases). The V end was cut by 6 bases, the J end by 7 bases, with 18 bases between. The CDR3 has 14 residues. Germline-derived CDR1 and CDR2 are MDHEN and SYDVKM. The CDR3 nucleotides read TGTGCCAGCAGCCCCACTGTAGGGGGATGGACCCAGTACTTC. It translates to CASSPTVGGWTQYF.

The V call is TRBV7-8, the J call TRBJ2-1; D is undetermined. The CDR3 runs to 14 residues. Germline assignment: CDR1 SGHVS and CDR2 FQNEAQ. Between the trimmed V and J ends, which lost 3 bases and 7 bases, there was a span of 13 bases. This CDR3 reads CASSLGIFENEQFF. The DNA for the CDR3 is TGTGCCAGCAGCTTGGGTATATTTGAAAATGAGCAGTTCTTC.